The subject of this entry is one T cell receptor (beta chain). The assay was immunoSEQ multiplex PCR, and TCRdb's table has in-frame clones only and misses some. This table has approximately 2,600 clones, around 75% appearing once. Trimming removed 3 bases from V and 8 bases from J; junction bases left unmatched: 6. Germline V gives CDR1 SGHAT, CDR2 FQNNGV. The length of the CDR3 is 15 residues. The entry originates in a study of chemoradiotherapy in HPV16-positive cancers. The receptor was isolated from a human donor with HPV-associated anogenital cancer. The chain joins TRBV11-2 to TRBJ1-6; 8 positions agree with TRBD1. Sequenced here: tumor tissue, sampled from a patient who underwent chemoradiotherapy. The CDR3 nucleotides read TGTGCCAGCAGCTTTCACCAGGGGGCGGATTCACCCCTCCACTTT. Translating it yields CASSFHQGADSPLHF.